This entry features one T cell receptor (beta chain) sequence. Only one count was recorded for this clone. Its antigen target is currently unknown. The record has no base qualities; no much larger clone is one base away. TCRbeta CDR3 regions were amplified from genomic DNA by means of the immunoSEQ Assay, a bias-controlled multiplex PCR. On the authors' methods: Nucleated cell counts per sample were estimated from amplification of reference gene primers within the assay. Sequence reads were collapsed and filtered to measure the absolute abundance of every unique TCRbeta CDR3 rearrangement. For each sample, productive Simpson clonality was calculated as the square root of Simpson's diversity index over productive rearrangements. The table comes from immuneACCESS by way of TCRdb, which keeps in-frame sequences with V and J called. Part of the clones is missing from these tables; in studies checked, under half for an unresolved V gene and the rest for unknown reasons. V, J and clone size derive from that table, while D and trimming were established from the DNA sequence. In all, the sample holds a few hundred thousand clones, and over 65% of those were seen once. In total, the top ten clones hold under 5.5% of the sample.

A second Seattle source provided samples from volunteer blood donors who had recovered from COVID-19. Collaborating institutions collected whole blood in K2EDTA tubes following their own protocols. For TCRbeta analysis, collaborator samples were shipped as frozen whole blood, as isolated PBMCs, or as DNA extracted from either sample type. The sample comes from a study of blood T cell repertoires in COVID-19 (dated by TCRdb to the early 2020s). Broadly, across the study: The collaborator samples originated in the United States, Italy and Spain and spanned the acute and convalescent phases of COVID-19. The material from the prospective study consisted of cDNA or gDNA derived from T cells, B-cell-depleted T cells, or PBMCs. The dataset comprised deeply sampled blood TCRbeta repertoires from subjects exposed to, actively infected with, or recovered from COVID-19. The repertoires were released in a freely available public database intended as a resource for research on the immune response to SARS-CoV-2. Samples came from the ongoing ImmuneRACE study (first 160 participants) plus 1,254 subjects from 6 global collaborators. Sample metadata almost always included a de-identified subject ID, COVID-19 status, age in years and sex. Where available, HLA class I and class II types were obtained from metadata supplied by the sample provider rather than from assay-based typing.

Points the paper makes about the study in general: The quantity of clinical and demographic metadata differed by source and by participant and was supplied without curation.

This TCR was sampled from a man aged 60 to 69 who had recovered from COVID-19. Sequenced: peripheral blood.

The CDR3 has the sequence CASSLLTGMDLEQFF. Here is the DNA: TGTGCCAGCAGCTTACTAACAGGGATGGATCTTGAGCAGTTCTTC. In this chain, TRBV11-2 is recombined with TRBJ2-1; perhaps TRBD1 is the D gene, with 6 bases matching. The germline V gene sets CDR1 to SGHAT and CDR2 to FQNNGV. The CDR3 covers 15 residues, taking in both the cysteine and the phenylalanine. The CDR3 DNA has 45 bases and is translated from base 1. Trimming at the junction amounts to 2 bases on V and 9 bases on J, and the germline ends lie 17 bases apart.